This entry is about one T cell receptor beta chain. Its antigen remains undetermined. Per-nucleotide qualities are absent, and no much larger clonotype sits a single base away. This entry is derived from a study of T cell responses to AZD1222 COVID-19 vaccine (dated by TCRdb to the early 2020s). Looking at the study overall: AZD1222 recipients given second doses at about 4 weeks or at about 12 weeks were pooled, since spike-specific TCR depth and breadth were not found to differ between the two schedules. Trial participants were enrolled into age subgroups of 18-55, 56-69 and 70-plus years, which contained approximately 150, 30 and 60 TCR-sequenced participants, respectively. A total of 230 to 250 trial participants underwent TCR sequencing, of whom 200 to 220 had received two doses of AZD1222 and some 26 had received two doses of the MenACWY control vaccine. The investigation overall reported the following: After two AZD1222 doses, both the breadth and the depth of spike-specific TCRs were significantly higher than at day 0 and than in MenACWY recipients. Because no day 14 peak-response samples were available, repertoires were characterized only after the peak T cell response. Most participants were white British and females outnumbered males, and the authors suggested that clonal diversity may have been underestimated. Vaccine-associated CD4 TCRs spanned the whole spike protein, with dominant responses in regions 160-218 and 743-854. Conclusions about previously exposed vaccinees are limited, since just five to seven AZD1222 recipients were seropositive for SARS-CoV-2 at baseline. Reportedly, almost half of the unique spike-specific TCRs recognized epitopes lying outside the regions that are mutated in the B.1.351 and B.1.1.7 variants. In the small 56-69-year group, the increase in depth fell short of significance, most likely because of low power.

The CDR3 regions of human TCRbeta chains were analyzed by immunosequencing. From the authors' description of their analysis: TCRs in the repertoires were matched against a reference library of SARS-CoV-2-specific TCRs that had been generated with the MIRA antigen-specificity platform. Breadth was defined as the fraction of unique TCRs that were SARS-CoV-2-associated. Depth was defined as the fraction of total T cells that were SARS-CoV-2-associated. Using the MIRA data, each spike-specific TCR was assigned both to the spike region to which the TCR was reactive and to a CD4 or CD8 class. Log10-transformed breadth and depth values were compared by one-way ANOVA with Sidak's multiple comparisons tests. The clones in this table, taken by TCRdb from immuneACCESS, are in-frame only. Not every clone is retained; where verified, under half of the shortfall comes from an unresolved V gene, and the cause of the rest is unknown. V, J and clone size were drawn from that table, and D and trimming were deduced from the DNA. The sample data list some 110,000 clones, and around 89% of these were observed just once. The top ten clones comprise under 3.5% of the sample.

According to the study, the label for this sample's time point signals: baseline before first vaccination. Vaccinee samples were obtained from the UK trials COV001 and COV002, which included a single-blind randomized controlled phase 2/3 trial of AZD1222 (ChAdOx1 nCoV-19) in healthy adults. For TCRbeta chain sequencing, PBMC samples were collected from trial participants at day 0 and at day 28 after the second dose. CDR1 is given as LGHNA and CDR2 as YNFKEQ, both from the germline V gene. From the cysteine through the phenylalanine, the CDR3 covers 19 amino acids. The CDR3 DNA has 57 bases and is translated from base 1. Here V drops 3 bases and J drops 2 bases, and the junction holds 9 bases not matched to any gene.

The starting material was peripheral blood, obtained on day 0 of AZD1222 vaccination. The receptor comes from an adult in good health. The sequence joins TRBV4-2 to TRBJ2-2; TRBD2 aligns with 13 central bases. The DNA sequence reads TGTGCCAGCAGCCACCCGTTCCCGGGACTAGCGGGAAACACCGGGGAGCTGTTTTTT. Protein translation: CASSHPFPGLAGNTGELFF.